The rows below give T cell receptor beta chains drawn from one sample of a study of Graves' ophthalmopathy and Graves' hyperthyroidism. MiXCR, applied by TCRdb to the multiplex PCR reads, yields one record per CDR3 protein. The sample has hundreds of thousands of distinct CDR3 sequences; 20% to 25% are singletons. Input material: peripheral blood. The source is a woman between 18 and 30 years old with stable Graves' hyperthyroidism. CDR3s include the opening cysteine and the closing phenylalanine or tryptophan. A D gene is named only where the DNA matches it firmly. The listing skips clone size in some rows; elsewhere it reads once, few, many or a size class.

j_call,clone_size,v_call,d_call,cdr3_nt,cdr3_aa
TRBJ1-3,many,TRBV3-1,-,TGTGCCAGCAGCCTCTCGCAAGGGCACACCATATATTTT,CASSLSQGHTIYF
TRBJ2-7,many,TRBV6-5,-,TGTGCCAGCAGTTACTCGAGCCAGCTGATAACCTACGAGCAGTACTTC,CASSYSSQLITYEQYF
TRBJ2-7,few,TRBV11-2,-,TGTGCCAGCAGCTTATTCGGGTGGGGCCTCAAGAGCTCCTACGAGCAGTACTTC,CASSLFGWGLKSSYEQYF
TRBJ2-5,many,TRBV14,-,TGTGCCAGCAGCCAAGATGCCCTCACCCAAGAGACCCAGTACTTC,CASSQDALTQETQYF
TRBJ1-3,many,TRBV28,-,TGTGCCAGCAGTTTATCCAGGGGCGGAAACACCATATATTTT,CASSLSRGGNTIYF
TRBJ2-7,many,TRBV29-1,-,TGCAGCGTATACAGCTACACCACCTACGAGCAGTACTTC,CSVYSYTTYEQYF
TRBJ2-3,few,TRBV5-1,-,TGCGCCAGCAGCTTAAGGGGGCGCGGGGCAGATACGCAGTATTTT,CASSLRGRGADTQYF
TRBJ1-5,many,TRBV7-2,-,TGTGCCAGCAGCTTAGTGGGGGCCGGGCAGCCCCAGCATTTT,CASSLVGAGQPQHF
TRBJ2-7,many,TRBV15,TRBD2,TGTGCCACCAGCACGTCCCCCTATAGCGGGAGCTCCTACGAGCAGTACTTC,CATSTSPYSGSSYEQYF
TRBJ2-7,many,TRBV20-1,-,TGCAGTGCTAGAGATGAAAGGGCAGGGGCCTACGAGCAGTACTTC,CSARDERAGAYEQYF
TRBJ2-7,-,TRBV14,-,TGTGCCAGCAGCCAAGCTTTGGCGCAGAGCTACGAGCAGTACTTC,CASSQALAQSYEQYF
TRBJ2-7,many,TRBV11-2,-,TGTGCCAGCAGCGAGCCCCCACGACCGGTGGAGCAGTACTTC,CASSEPPRPVEQYF
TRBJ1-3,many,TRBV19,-,TGTGCCAGTAGTATCCAGGGAAACACCATATATTTT,CASSIQGNTIYF
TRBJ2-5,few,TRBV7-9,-,TGTGCCAGCAGCTCAGGGTCTCCCCCGGGGGAGACCCAGTACTTC,CASSSGSPPGETQYF
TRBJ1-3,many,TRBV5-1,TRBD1,TGCGCCAGCAGCTTTGACAGGGGCTCTGGAAACACCATATATTTT,CASSFDRGSGNTIYF
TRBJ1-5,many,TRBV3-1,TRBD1,TGTGCCAGCAGCCAAGGCGGGACAGTAAATCAGCCCCAGCATTTT,CASSQGGTVNQPQHF
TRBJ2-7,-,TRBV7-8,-,TGTGCCAGCAGCTCGATCGGGGGGCAGGACGAGCAGTACTTC,CASSSIGGQDEQYF
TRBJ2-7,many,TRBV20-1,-,TGCAGTGCTAGCGGTAGAGGGACTGTTTCCGAGCAGTACTTC,CSASGRGTVSEQYF
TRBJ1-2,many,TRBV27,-,TGTGCCAGCAGTTTATCGATAAGGTCCAGGGGAGACTATGGCTACACCTTC,CASSLSIRSRGDYGYTF
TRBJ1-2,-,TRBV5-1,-,TGCGCCAGCAGCCCGGGACAAAAAAACTATGGCTACACCTTC,CASSPGQKNYGYTF
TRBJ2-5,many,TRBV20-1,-,TGCAGTGCTAGAGATGGTTTTCGAACCCGACAAGAGACCCAGTACTTC,CSARDGFRTRQETQYF
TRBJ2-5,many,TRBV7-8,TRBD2,TGTGCCAGCAGCTTAGCGCGTTGGGGCGGGACTAGCGGCAAAGAGACCCAGTACTTC,CASSLARWGGTSGKETQYF
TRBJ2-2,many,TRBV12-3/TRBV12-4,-,TGTGCCAGCAGTCTAGTATACGGGGAGCTGTTTTTT,CASSLVYGELFF
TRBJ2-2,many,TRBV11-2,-,TGTGCCAGCAGCCCCGGTCGGTCCGGGGAGCTGTTTTTT,CASSPGRSGELFF
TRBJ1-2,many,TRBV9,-,TGTGCCAGCAGCGTAGGGGGCAGGCCCTCCGTCTATGGCTACACCTTC,CASSVGGRPSVYGYTF
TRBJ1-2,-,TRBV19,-,TGTGCCAGTTTGGATACAGTCTATGGCTACACCTTC,CASLDTVYGYTF
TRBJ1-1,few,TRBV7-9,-,TGTGCCAGCAGCTTGGGGGACTTTAGGGCTGAAGCTTTCTTT,CASSLGDFRAEAFF
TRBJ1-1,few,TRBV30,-,TGTGCCTGGAGACGGGGAAACACTGAAGCTTTCTTT,CAWRRGNTEAFF
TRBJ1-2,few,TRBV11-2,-,TGTGCCAGCAGCTTAGTCCAAGGAACTCACGTTTATGGCTACACCTTC,CASSLVQGTHVYGYTF
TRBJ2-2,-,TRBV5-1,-,TGCGCCAGCAGTTCCGGGACAAGCAAAACCGGGGAGCTGTTTTTT,CASSSGTSKTGELFF
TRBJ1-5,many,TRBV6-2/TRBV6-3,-,TGTGCCAGCGCTAAGGGACCGATCAATCAGCCCCAGCATTTT,CASAKGPINQPQHF